A single sample gave rise to the 9 T cell receptor beta chains below, sequenced in a study of CD8+CD57+ T cells in acquired aplastic anemia. TCR beta VDJ and CDR3 profiling used genomic DNA as template. TCRdb reprocessed the reads via MiXCR and lists one record per CDR3 protein. The profile shows 62,000 or so distinct CDR3 sequences, roughly half of them singletons. Sample: sorted CD4+, CD8+, or CD8+CD57+ T cells (not recorded which) from PBMCs. The receptors shown here come from a human donor in good health, serving as a control.

On this clonotype: A read error may account for a junction end that differs from germline. The CDR3 region is CASSLAGGPSYGQYF. The CDR3 DNA is TGCGCCAGCAGCCTAGCGGGGGGGCCGTCCTACGGGCAGTACTTC. The chain links TRBV5-1 to TRBJ2-7, with 12 bases that match TRBD2. The germline CDR1 and CDR2 sequences are SGHRS and YFSETQ. There are 15 residues in the CDR3. The full variable domain, with the rest looked up from reference TRBV5-1 and TRBJ2-7, is KAGVTQTPRYLIKTRGQQVTLSCSPISGHRSVSWYQQTPGQGLQFLFEYFSETQRNKGNFPGRFSGRQFSNSRSEMNVSTLELGDSALYLCASSLAGGPSYGQYFGPGTRLTVT.

This chain connects TRBV29-1 to TRBJ2-5; 7 bases line up with TRBD1. The germline gives CDR1 SQVTM, CDR2 ANQGSEA. The CDR3 sequence is 12 residues long. The V segment lost 8 bases and the J segment 2 bases; nucleotides outside the gene matches: 5. CDR3 residues: CSSLGQQETQYF. As DNA, the CDR3 is TGCAGCTCACTGGGACAGCAAGAGACCCAGTACTTC. Full variable domain (missing parts from reference TRBV29-1 and TRBJ2-5): SAVISQKPSRDICQRGTSLTIQCQVDSQVTMMFWYRQQPGQSLTLIATANQGSEATYESGFVIDKFPISRPNLTFSTLTVSNMSPEDSSIYLCSSLGQQETQYFGPGTRLLVL.

This clonotype was counted many times. V and J are TRBV27 and TRBJ2-3; the D call may be TRBD1 or TRBD2 (5 bases each). The CDR3 contains 15 residues. The ends were cut back, 6 bases at V and 8 bases at J, with 21 bases in the middle. In germline, CDR1 is MNHEY, CDR2 SMNVEV (reference sequence). The CDR3 DNA sequence: TGTGCCAGCAGGAACCGGGACGCGGAAGTTGGTACGCAGTATTTT. This encodes CASRNRDAEVGTQYF.

About this clonotype itself: Its ends do not fully match the called genes, so a read error is possible. The chain combines TRBV29-1 with TRBJ1-1; the D is unclear. Germline loops: CDR1 SQVTM, CDR2 ANQGSEA. There are 13 residues in the CDR3. The CDR3 is CSVEEGMNTEAFF. The CDR3 coding sequence is TGCAGCGTTGAGGAGGGAATGAACACTGAAGCCTTCTTT.

V and J are TRBV7-6 and TRBJ2-2; D is uncertain. Per germline, CDR1 SGHVS and CDR2 FNYEAQ. V gave up 1 base and J gave up 4 bases, with 7 bases separating them. The CDR3 totals 14 residues. CDR3 DNA sequence: TGTGCCAGCAGCTTAGTAGTGTCCACCGGGGAGCTGTTTTTT. Amino acids: CASSLVVSTGELFF.

This clonotype occurred a few times. The V call is TRBV11-2, the J call TRBJ1-2, with 8 bases lining up with TRBD1. The CDR3 is 16 amino acids. Per the germline V gene, CDR1 is SGHAT and CDR2 is FQNNGV. Germline trimming cut 0 bases from V and 6 bases from J; bases unmatched to any gene: 9. Here the CDR3 DNA reads TGTGCCAGCAGCTTAGAACCGGGACAGGTCTTCCATGGCTACACCTTC. This codes for CASSLEPGQVFHGYTF.

This chain connects TRBV18 to TRBJ2-7, with 10 bases identical to TRBD1. CDR3 size: 13 residues. V lost 3 bases, J lost 7 bases, and 3 bases stayed unmatched. The germline V gene encodes CDR1 KGHSH and CDR2 LQKENI. The CDR3, as DNA: TGTGCCAGCTCACCGGGACAGGGGTTGGAGCAGTACTTC. Amino acids: CASSPGQGLEQYF. Complete variable domain (other parts from reference TRBV18 and TRBJ2-7): NAGVMQNPRHLVRRRGQEARLRCSPMKGHSHVYWYRQLPEEGLKFMVYLQKENIIDESGMPKERFSAEFPKEGPSILRIQQVVRGDSAAYFCASSPGQGLEQYFGPGTRLTVT.

The chain uses TRBV15 and TRBJ1-3, with D unresolved. The CDR3 is 14 residues long. The V gene's germline CDR1 is LNHNV and CDR2 YYDKDF (reference sequence). The V end lost 0 bases, the J end lost 1 base, and 4 bases lay between the germline ends. The CDR3 is CATSRDVSGNTIYF. In DNA form, the CDR3 reads TGTGCCACCAGCAGAGATGTGTCTGGAAACACCATATATTTT.

The V gene is TRBV4-2, the J gene TRBJ1-2, with 9 nucleotides matching TRBD1. Per germline, CDR1 LGHNA and CDR2 YNFKEQ. CDR3 length: 15 residues. V was pared by 3 bases and J by 0 bases, with 2 bases of the junction left unmatched. DNA for the CDR3: TGTGCCAGCAGCCAGGGGACAGGGTCTAACTATGGCTACACCTTC. As protein: CASSQGTGSNYGYTF.